This T cell receptor (beta chain) was documented in a study of cytomegalovirus exposure and HLA in healthy donors. Study-wide context: Earlier, approximately 190 million T cells were analyzed, and 90 million to 120 million unique TCR beta sequences were found among them. Study-wide points: Rare sequences made up most TCRs, while some public TCRs were found in many donors. Researchers reported from a later analysis that most CMV-associated TCR beta chains appeared HLA-restricted.

On this clone: What it recognizes is unknown.

PCR employed 60 Vbeta and 13 Jbeta primers. Some clones are missing from TCRdb's copy, which holds only in-frame ones; the method was immunoSEQ multiplex PCR. The sample holds nearly 200,000 clones; 70% to 80% are singletons and the top ten take roughly 2%. V dropped 5 bases and J dropped 2 bases, with 6 bases sitting between them. The CDR3 has 12 amino acids. The germline CDR1 and CDR2 sequences are MGHDK and SYGVNS. The sample was PBMCs. This receptor was obtained from a woman under 40 in good health and CMV-seropositive. This chain uses TRBV25-1 with TRBJ1-2, with D hard to call. The CDR3 spells CASSRENYGYTF. CDR3 in DNA: TGTGCCAGCAGTAGAGAAAACTATGGCTACACCTTC.